This entry lists 8 T cell receptor beta chains sequenced from one sample in a study of regulatory T cells in long-lasting Graves disease (dated by TCRdb to the early 2020s). What the time point label conveys for this sample: newly diagnosed GD, antithyroid drugs for less than 3 months. RNA was extracted from PBMCs in TRIzol for both TCR sequencing and RNA sequencing. The method behind the library was multiplex PCR. Sequencing took place on an Illumina HiSeq 4000. TCR beta libraries were built with iRepertoire HTBI primers and Arm-PCR amplification of CDR3 regions. TCRdb reprocessing: public reads trimmed at Q25 with fastp, clones called with MiXCR, in-frame beta chains kept. Entries that share a CDR3 protein sequence are merged under the most common genes and DNA. Here the sample has 540,000 or so distinct CDR3 sequences; approximately 15% occur a single time. Roughly 10% of the sample comes from the top ten.

The same data also contributed to another study, on T cells in Graves' hyperthyroidism and ophthalmopathy.

The sample consisted of peripheral blood mononuclear cells (PBMCs), taken at new diagnosis, from a patient treated with antithyroid drugs. Receptors were obtained from a man aged 30 to 39 with Graves disease. Donor details come from another sample of the same person, matched by shared clones.

This clonotype occurred a few times. The chain combines TRBV19 with TRBJ2-5; the match to TRBD1 covers 8 bases. The V gene's germline CDR1 is LNHDA and CDR2 SQIVND (reference sequence). The CDR3 covers 15 residues. Germline trimming cut 5 bases from V and 1 base from J; bases unmatched to any gene: 6. The CDR3 DNA sequence: TGTGCCAGTAGTTCTTGGACAGGGTCCCAAGAGACCCAGTACTTC. Translation gives CASSSWTGSQETQYF.

This clonotype was seen a few times. This sequence joins TRBV20-1 and TRBJ2-5; possibly TRBD2 for D (6 bases). Trimming took off 2 bases at V and 3 bases at J, with 13 bases between the two ends. The CDR3 loop spans 14 amino acids. Germline lookup yields CDR1 DFQATT and CDR2 SNEGSKA (reference sequence). The CDR3: CSARRDTGEETQYF. The CDR3 DNA follows: TGCAGTGCTAGAAGAGACACGGGAGAAGAGACCCAGTACTTC.

This clonotype was seen repeatedly, ten times or more. This chain joins TRBV12-3 or TRBV12-4 and TRBJ1-1; D is perhaps TRBD1 (5 bases). The germline V and J ends were trimmed by 5 bases and 5 bases, with 12 bases remaining between them. The CDR3 runs to 13 residues. This chain's CDR3 is CASSGGGGTEAFF. DNA of the CDR3: TGTGCCAGCAGTGGGGGAGGAGGGACTGAAGCTTTCTTT.

In its sample, this clonotype was seen many times. CDR3 in amino acids: CASSLGEGGLGYTF. The CDR3 nucleotides are TGTGCCAGCAGCTTGGGGGAGGGGGGGCTTGGCTACACCTTC. J is TRBJ1-2 and V is TRBV11-2; D is perhaps TRBD1 (6 bases). V lost 3 bases to trimming and J lost 7 bases, with 15 bases between them. CDR1 and CDR2 (germline): SGHAT, FQNNGV. This CDR3 region has 14 residues.

This clonotype occurred a few times. J is TRBJ2-1 and V is TRBV19; 9 nucleotides agree with TRBD1. Trimming removed 5 bases from V and 9 bases from J; junction bases left unmatched: 8. The CDR3 is made up of 14 amino acids. In germline, CDR1 is LNHDA, CDR2 SQIVND (reference sequence). The CDR3 reads CASSVDRGRVEQFF. Written as DNA, the CDR3 is TGTGCCAGTAGTGTGGACAGGGGCCGGGTTGAGCAGTTCTTC. The full variable domain, in which reference TRBV19 and TRBJ2-1 provide the parts outside the CDR3, is DGGITQSPKYLFRKEGQNVTLSCEQNLNHDAMYWYRQDPGQGLRLIYYSQIVNDFQKGDIAEGYSVSREKKESFPLTVTSAQKNPTAFYLCASSVDRGRVEQFFGPGTRLTVL.

In its sample, this clonotype was seen many times. CDR3 coding DNA: TGCGCCAGCAGCTCCGCATTCGGCGAGCAGTACTTC. It is translated as CASSSAFGEQYF. The rearrangement joins TRBV5-1 to TRBJ2-7; D uncertain. The germline CDR1 and CDR2 sequences are SGHRS and YFSETQ. Trimming stripped 3 bases from V and 6 bases from J, with 10 bases between. CDR3 length equals 12 residues.

V gene TRBV27 combines with J gene TRBJ2-5; unclear D gene. Per germline, CDR1 MNHEY and CDR2 SMNVEV (reference sequence). Trimming left V 7 bases short and J 1 base short, with 10 bases between. CDR3 length: 13 residues. The DNA of the CDR3 is TGTGCCAGCATCCTACGGGTCCAAGAGACCCAGTACTTC. It encodes CASILRVQETQYF.

The chain joins TRBV4-2 to TRBJ2-3; 8 bases map to TRBD2. Germline trimming cut 3 bases from V and 3 bases from J; bases unmatched to any gene: 5. The CDR3 runs 15 residues. Germline V lookup: CDR1 LGHNA, CDR2 YNFKEQ. CDR3 sequence (DNA): TGTGCCAGCAGCCATGCCGGGAGGGTGACAGATACGCAGTATTTT. Translating gives CASSHAGRVTDTQYF.